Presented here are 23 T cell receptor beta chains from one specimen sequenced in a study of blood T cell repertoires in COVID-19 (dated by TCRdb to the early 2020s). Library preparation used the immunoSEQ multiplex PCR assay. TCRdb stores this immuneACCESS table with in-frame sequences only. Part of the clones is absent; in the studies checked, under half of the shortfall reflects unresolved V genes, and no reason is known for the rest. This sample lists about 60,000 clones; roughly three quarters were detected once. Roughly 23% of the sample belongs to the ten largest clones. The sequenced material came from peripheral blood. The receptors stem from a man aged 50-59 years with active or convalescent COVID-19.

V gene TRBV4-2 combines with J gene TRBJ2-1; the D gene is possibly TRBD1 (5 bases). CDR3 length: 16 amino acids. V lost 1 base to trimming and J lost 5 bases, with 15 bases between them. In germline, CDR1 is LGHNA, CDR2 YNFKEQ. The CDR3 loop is CASSQVGQGSHNEQFF. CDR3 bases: TGTGCCAGCAGCCAAGTCGGTCAGGGATCCCACAATGAGCAGTTCTTC.

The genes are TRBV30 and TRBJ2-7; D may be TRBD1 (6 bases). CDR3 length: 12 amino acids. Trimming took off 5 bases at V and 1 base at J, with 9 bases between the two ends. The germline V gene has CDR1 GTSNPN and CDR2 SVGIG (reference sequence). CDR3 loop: CAWSTGSYEQYF. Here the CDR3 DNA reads TGTGCCTGGTCGACAGGTTCCTACGAGCAGTACTTC.

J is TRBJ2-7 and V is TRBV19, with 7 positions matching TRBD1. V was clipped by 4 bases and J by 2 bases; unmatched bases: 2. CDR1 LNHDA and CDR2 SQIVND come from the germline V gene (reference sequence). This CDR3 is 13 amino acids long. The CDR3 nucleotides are TGTGCCAGTAGTAGGGACAGAACCTACGAGCAGTACTTC. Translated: CASSRDRTYEQYF.

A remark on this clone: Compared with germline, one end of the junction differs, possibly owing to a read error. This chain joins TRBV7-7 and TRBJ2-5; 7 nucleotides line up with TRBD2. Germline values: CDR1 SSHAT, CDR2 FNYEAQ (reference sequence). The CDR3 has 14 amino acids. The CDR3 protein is CASSLERGGETQYF. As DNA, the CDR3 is TGTGCTAGCAGCTTAGAGCGGGGTGGAGAGACCCAGTACTTC.

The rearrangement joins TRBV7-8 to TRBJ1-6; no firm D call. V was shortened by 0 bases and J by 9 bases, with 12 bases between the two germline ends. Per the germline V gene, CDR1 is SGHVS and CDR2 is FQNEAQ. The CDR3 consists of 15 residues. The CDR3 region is CASSLAGGKGSPLHF. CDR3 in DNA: TGTGCCAGCAGCTTAGCAGGAGGGAAGGGTTCACCCCTCCACTTT.

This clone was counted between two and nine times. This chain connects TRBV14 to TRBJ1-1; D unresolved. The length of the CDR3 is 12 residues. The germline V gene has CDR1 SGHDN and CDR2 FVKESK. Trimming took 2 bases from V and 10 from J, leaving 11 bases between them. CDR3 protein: CASSQFGSRAFF. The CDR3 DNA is TGTGCCAGCAGCCAATTCGGGTCCCGAGCTTTCTTT.

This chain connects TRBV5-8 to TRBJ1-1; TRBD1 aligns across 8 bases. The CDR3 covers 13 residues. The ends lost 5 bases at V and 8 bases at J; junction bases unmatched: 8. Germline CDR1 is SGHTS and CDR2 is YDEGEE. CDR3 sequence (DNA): TGTGCCAGCAGACCGGGACAGGAATCCGAAGCTTTCTTT. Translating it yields CASRPGQESEAFF.

CDR3 sequence reads: CASRSPGAGDQPQHF. CDR3 nucleotides: TGTGCCAGCAGGTCGCCAGGGGCAGGAGATCAGCCCCAGCATTTT. V gene TRBV28 combines with J gene TRBJ1-5, with a tentative D call TRBD1 (6 bases). The CDR3 is 15 residues long. Germline V gives CDR1 MDHEN, CDR2 SYDVKM. The germline V and J ends were trimmed by 6 bases and 5 bases, with 17 bases remaining between them. The full variable domain, with the rest looked up from reference TRBV28 and TRBJ1-5, is DVKVTQSSRYLVKRTGEKVFLECVQDMDHENMFWYRQDPGLGLRLIYFSYDVKMKEKGDIPEGYSVSREKKERFSLILESASTNQTSMYLCASRSPGAGDQPQHFGDGTRLSIL.

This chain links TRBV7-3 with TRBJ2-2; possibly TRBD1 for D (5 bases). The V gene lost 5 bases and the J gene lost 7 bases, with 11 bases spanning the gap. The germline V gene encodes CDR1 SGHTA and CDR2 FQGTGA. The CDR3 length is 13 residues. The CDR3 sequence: CASSQADSGELFF. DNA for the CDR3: TGTGCCAGCAGCCAAGCCGACAGCGGGGAGCTGTTTTTT.

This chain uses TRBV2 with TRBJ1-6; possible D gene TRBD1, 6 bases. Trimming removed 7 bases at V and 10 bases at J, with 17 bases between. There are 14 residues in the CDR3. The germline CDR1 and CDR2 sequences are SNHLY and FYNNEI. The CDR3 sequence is CASIRREQGSPLHF. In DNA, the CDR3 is TGTGCCAGCATTCGAAGGGAGCAGGGGTCACCCCTCCACTTT.

CDR3 bases: TGTGCCACTTGGGAGAGCCCTGGGCCAGCTCAAGAGACCCAGTACTTC. The encoded protein is CATWESPGPAQETQYF. The V and J genes are TRBV24-1 and TRBJ2-5, with a tentative D call TRBD2 (5 bases). Germline CDR1 reads KGHDR; CDR2 reads SFDVKD. The germline V and J ends were trimmed by 10 bases and 2 bases, with 22 bases remaining between them. CDR3 size: 16 residues.

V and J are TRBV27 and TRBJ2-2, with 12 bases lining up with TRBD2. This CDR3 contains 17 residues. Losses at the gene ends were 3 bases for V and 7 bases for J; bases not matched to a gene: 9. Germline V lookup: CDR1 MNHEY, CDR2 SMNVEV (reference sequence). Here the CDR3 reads CASSFGLAGTFIGELFF. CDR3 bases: TGTGCCAGCAGTTTTGGACTAGCGGGAACCTTTATCGGGGAGCTGTTTTTT.

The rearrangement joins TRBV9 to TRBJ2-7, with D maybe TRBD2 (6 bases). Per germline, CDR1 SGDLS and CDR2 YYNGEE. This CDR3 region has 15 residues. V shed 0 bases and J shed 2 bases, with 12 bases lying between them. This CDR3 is CASSVGVAETYEQYF. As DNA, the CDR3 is TGTGCCAGCAGCGTAGGGGTAGCGGAGACCTACGAGCAGTACTTC.

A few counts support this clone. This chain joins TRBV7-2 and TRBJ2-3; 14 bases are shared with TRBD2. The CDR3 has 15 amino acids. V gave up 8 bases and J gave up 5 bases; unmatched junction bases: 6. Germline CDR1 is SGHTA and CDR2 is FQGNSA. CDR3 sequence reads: CASLTSGRAGDTQYF. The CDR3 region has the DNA TGTGCCAGCCTGACTAGCGGGAGGGCGGGAGATACGCAGTATTTT.

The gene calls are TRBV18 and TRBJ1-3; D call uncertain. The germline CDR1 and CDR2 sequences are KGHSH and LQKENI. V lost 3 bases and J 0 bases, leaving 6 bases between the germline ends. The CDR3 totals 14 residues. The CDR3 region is CASSPSSSGNTIYF. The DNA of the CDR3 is TGTGCCAGCTCACCTTCGAGCTCTGGAAACACCATATATTTT.

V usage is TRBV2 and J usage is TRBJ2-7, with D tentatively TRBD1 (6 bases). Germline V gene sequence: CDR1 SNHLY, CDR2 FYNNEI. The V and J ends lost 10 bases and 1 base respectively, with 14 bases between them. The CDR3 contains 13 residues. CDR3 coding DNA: TGTGCCACCCGGGACACAAATTCCTACGAGCAGTACTTC. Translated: CATRDTNSYEQYF.

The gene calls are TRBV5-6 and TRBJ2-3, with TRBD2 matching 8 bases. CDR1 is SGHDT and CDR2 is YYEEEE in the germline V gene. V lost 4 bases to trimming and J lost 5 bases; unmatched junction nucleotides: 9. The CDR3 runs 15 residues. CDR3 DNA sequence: TGTGCCAGCAGCCTAGTAGCGGGGATTATAGATACGCAGTATTTT. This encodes CASSLVAGIIDTQYF.

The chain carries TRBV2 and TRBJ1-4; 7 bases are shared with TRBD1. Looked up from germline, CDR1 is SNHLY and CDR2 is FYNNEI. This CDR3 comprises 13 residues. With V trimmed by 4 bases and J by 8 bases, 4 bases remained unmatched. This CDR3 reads CASSGDRNEKLFF. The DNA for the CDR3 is TGTGCCAGCAGTGGGGACAGAAACGAAAAACTGTTTTTT. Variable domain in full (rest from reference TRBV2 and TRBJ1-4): EPEVTQTPSHQVTQMGQEVILRCVPISNHLYFYWYRQILGQKVEFLVSFYNNEISEKSEIFDDQFSVERPDGSNFTLKIRSTKLEDSAMYFCASSGDRNEKLFFGSGTQLSVL.

The CDR3 DNA is TGTGCCAGCAGCGGACCGGGACTAGCGGCTGATACGCAGTATTTT. It is translated as CASSGPGLAADTQYF. This rearrangement joins TRBV9 to TRBJ2-3; 11 bases align to TRBD2. Germline V gene data show CDR1 as SGDLS and CDR2 as YYNGEE. This CDR3 is built from 15 residues. J gave up 6 bases and V 3 bases, and 6 bases lay outside the gene matches.

This CDR3 reads CASSEYGGSYNEQFF. The CDR3 nucleotides read TGTGCCAGCAGTGAATATGGGGGGTCCTACAATGAGCAGTTCTTC. The chain is built from TRBV25-1 and TRBJ2-1; a weak D match, TRBD2 (6 bases). V was clipped by 0 bases and J by 1 base, with 7 bases between them. CDR1 and CDR2 (germline): MGHDK, SYGVNS. The length of the CDR3 is 15 residues.

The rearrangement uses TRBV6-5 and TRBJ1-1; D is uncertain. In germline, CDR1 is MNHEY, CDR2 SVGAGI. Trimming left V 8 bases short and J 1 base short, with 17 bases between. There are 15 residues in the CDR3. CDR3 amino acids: CASLTSTTKNTEAFF. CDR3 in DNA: TGTGCCAGCCTCACCTCAACAACTAAGAACACTGAAGCTTTCTTT.

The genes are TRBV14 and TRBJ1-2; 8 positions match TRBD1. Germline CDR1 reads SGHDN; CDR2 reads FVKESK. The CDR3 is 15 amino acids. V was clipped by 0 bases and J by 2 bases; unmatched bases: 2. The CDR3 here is CASSQDRTGNYGYTF. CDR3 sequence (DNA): TGTGCCAGCAGCCAAGACCGGACAGGGAACTATGGCTACACCTTC.

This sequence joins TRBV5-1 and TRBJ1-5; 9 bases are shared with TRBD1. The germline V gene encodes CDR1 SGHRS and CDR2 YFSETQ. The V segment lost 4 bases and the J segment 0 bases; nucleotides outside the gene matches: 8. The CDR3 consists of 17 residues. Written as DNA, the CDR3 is TGCGCCAGCAGCCCCGGGACAGGGACGCGTAGCAATCAGCCCCAGCATTTT. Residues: CASSPGTGTRSNQPQHF.